This T cell receptor beta chain was captured in a study of identifying expanded T cells in peripheral blood (dated by TCRdb to between 2017 and 2020). Study-wide context: Technical replicates were generated by sequencing separate aliquots of the same genomic DNA pool, with four replicates compared pairwise.

No immune events, such as infections, were documented for the healthy donors during the collection period. Time-dependent variance in a beta-binomial model of T-cell clone differential abundance was calibrated using healthy-donor blood repertoires as a training cohort. The training cohort included some ten healthy donors, of whom 3 were female and 7 were male. The donors were between roughly 29 and 70 years old, with an average age of approximately 46 years. Whole blood from each healthy donor was obtained from a commercial supplier and was collected at three time points around 13 days apart. Genomic DNA was extracted from unsorted whole blood for immunosequencing. The immunoSEQ Assay, which relies on bias-controlled multiplex PCR amplification of genomic DNA, was used to profile TCRbeta CDR3 regions. The authors' analysis ran thus. To quantify the absolute abundance of each unique TCRbeta CDR3 region, the sequences were collapsed and filtered. Differential abundance was tested with a binomial (Fisher-equivalent) model and with a beta-binomial model adding time-dependent variance fitted from healthy donors. Any clone with fewer than 5 combined templates was excluded, and a clone was called differentially abundant if its Benjamini-Hochberg FDR was below 0.01. The form v = (b*log(k)+a)^2 was used to model beta-binomial variance as a function of total template count across the two samples. What TCRdb holds here is the immuneACCESS table cut down to in-frame rearrangements. Part of the clones is not present; checked against another copy, under half of the missing clones reflect an unresolved V gene, and the others are unexplained. V and J calls plus clone size are reproduced from that table; the DNA served to infer D and trimming. The sample includes approximately 100,000 clones, with 88% observed a single time. About 7.7% of the sample is taken by the ten largest.

About this clone: The antigen this receptor binds is unknown. Base quality data are lacking; no much larger clone is found one base away.

What the study reported, not specific to this receptor: Across all healthy-donor time intervals, the beta-binomial model significantly cut both the number of clones called differentially abundant and the false-positive rate. The authors expected biological variance in healthy repertoires might increase further over much longer intervals such as months to years. The binomial model flagged approximately 1.3 differentially abundant clones between technical replicates but approximately 16 over around two weeks and 18 to 20 over about four weeks. In all healthy donors, the variance in clone template counts between samples taken approximately 15 days apart rose significantly as total template count increased.

The sequencing sample was made of blood. This TCR came from a person aged 18-70 years in good health.

DNA sequence: TGCGCCAGCAGCTTGGCCAGGGCAGGAGGCGAGCAGTACTTC. Its translation is CASSLARAGGEQYF. The sequence links TRBV5-1 to TRBJ2-7, with the D gene tentatively TRBD1 or TRBD2, based on 5 matching bases in each. V is shortened by 0 bases, J by 6 bases, and the region joining them spans 13 bases. The CDR3 covers 14 residues, taking in both the cysteine and the phenylalanine. CDR3 DNA is the only sequence kept; it has 42 bases, read in frame from the first base. For CDR1 and CDR2, the germline V gene lists SGHRS and YFSETQ.